Shown below are 5 T cell receptor beta chains from a single sample sequenced in a study of cytomegalovirus exposure and HLA in healthy donors. The PCR was carried out with 60 Vbeta primers and 13 Jbeta primers. TCRdb keeps only in-frame clones here, not all; method: immunoSEQ multiplex PCR. The repertoire includes some 150,000 clones, 76% of them detected once, and roughly 1.8% sits in the top ten. Sequencing was done on a sample of PBMCs. Receptors originate from a female donor in good health and CMV-seropositive.

This clone was seen a single time. This rearrangement joins TRBV29-1 to TRBJ2-1; 10 nucleotides match TRBD1. Germline CDR1 is SQVTM and CDR2 is ANQGSEA. There are 16 residues in the CDR3. The junction had 16 bases not matched to a gene; V was cut back by 6 bases and J by 8 bases. The CDR3 region is CSVTGGTGVGLDEQFF. Written as DNA, the CDR3 is TGCAGCGTCACAGGGGGGACAGGGGTGGGTTTAGATGAGCAGTTCTTC.

This chain joins TRBV5-1 and TRBJ2-2; tentatively, D is TRBD2 (6 bases). There are 15 residues in the CDR3. V was trimmed by 1 base and J by 5 bases, leaving 12 bases between them. Per the germline V gene, CDR1 is SGHRS and CDR2 is YFSETQ. CDR3 nucleotides: TGCGCCAGCAGCTTGATCGGGAGTGGGACCGGGGAGCTGTTTTTT. It translates to CASSLIGSGTGELFF.

This sequence joins TRBV2 and TRBJ2-1; D is unclear. Germline CDR1 is SNHLY and CDR2 is FYNNEI. The CDR3 covers 15 residues. Trimming stripped 1 base from V and 0 bases from J, with 7 bases between. The CDR3 region has the DNA TGTGCCAGCAGTGAAGTCCTTAGCTCCTACAATGAGCAGTTCTTC. It encodes CASSEVLSSYNEQFF.

CDR3 sequence reads: CASSRYGTGEKLFF. DNA of the CDR3: TGTGCCAGTAGTCGTTACGGGACAGGAGAAAAACTGTTTTTT. The chain is built from TRBV19 and TRBJ1-4, with 8 positions matching TRBD1. Germline V lookup: CDR1 LNHDA, CDR2 SQIVND (reference sequence). There are 14 residues in the CDR3. V dropped 5 bases and J dropped 8; count of bases not matched to a gene: 7.

The CDR3 here is CASSRRESDTQYF. DNA of the CDR3: TGTGCCAGCAGCCGGCGGGAGTCAGATACGCAGTATTTT. The V gene is TRBV9, the J gene TRBJ2-3; TRBD2 aligns across 7 bases. V lost 4 bases and J lost 4; bases outside the gene matches: 3. This CDR3 is built from 13 residues. Germline V gene sequence: CDR1 SGDLS, CDR2 YYNGEE. The variable domain in full, with the rest retrieved from reference TRBV9 and TRBJ2-3, is DSGVTQTPKHLITATGQRVTLRCSPRSGDLSVYWYQQSLDQGLQFLIQYYNGEERAKGNILERFSAQQFPDLHSELNLSSLELGDSALYFCASSRRESDTQYFGPGTRLTVL.